These T cell receptor beta chains were read from a single sample in a study of identical twins. TCRdb processed the 5' RACE reads anew with MiXCR; each CDR3 protein has one entry. The sample carries under 250,000 distinct CDR3 sequences, about 7.5% recorded once. The data were also submitted as part of a second study, on yellow fever vaccine responses in identical twins.

The sequenced sample consisted of CD8+ T cells sorted from blood. All receptors derive from a woman aged 18-29 years in good health. Both conserved end residues are trimmed from each CDR3. Each record gives: CDR3 protein, J gene, V gene, D gene, clone size. D genes are given only for firm matches. Only part of the rows carry a size: once, few, many, or a class if the clone is expanded.

CDR3: ASSRTANTEAF
J: TRBJ1-1
V: TRBV27
D: NA
size: few

CDR3: ASSQVGRNIQY
J: TRBJ2-4
V: TRBV4-1
D: TRBD2
size: few

CDR3: ASSPRDFWNTGELF
J: TRBJ2-2
V: TRBV27
D: NA
size: many

CDR3: ATNDRGSFRQAKNIQY
J: TRBJ2-4
V: TRBV5-1
D: TRBD1
size: NA

CDR3: ASSPRGDTYGYT
J: TRBJ1-2
V: TRBV13
D: NA
size: NA

CDR3: ASSPWDTQY
J: TRBJ2-3
V: TRBV12-3/TRBV12-4
D: NA
size: many

CDR3: AISEPRVSMVEQY
J: TRBJ2-7
V: TRBV10-3
D: NA
size: many

CDR3: ASSLEDSTTYGYT
J: TRBJ1-2
V: TRBV5-1
D: NA
size: many

CDR3: SVARGPDEQY
J: TRBJ2-7
V: TRBV29-1
D: TRBD1
size: NA

CDR3: ASSQSRAARSKAF
J: TRBJ1-1
V: TRBV14
D: NA
size: few